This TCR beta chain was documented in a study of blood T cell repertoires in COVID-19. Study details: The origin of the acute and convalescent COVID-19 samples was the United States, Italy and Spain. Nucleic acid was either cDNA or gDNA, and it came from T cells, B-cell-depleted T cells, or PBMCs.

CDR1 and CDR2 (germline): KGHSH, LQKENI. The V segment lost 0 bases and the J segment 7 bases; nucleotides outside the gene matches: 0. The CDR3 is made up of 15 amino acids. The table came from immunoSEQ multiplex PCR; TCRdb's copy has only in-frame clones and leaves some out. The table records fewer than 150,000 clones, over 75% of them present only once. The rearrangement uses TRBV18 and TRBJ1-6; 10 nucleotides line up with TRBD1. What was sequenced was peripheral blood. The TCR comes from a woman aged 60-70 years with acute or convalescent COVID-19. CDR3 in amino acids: CASSPPGQGNSPLHF. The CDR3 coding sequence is TGTGCCAGCTCACCACCGGGACAGGGGAATTCACCCCTCCACTTT.